A selection of T cell receptor beta chains follows, all from one sample in a study of cytomegalovirus exposure and HLA in healthy donors. Profiled with immunoSEQ multiplex PCR; TCRdb holds only in-frame clones, not every one. Here the sample spans about 170,000 clones, roughly 76% being singletons. Sequencing was performed on PBMCs. These receptors came from a male donor in good health and CMV-seronegative. Each CDR3 is given with its conserved first and last residue. Each record gives: V gene, J gene, clone size, D gene, CDR3 protein, CDR3 DNA. D genes are given only for firm matches. Where a row states a size, it is once, few, many or the class of an expanded clone; other rows omit it.

TRBV6-5	TRBJ1-5	NA	TRBD1	CASTKGALRNQPQHF	TGTGCCAGCACCAAGGGGGCCCTCCGAAATCAGCCCCAGCATTTT
TRBV30	TRBJ2-2	NA	NA	CAWSTQGTGELFF	TGTGCCTGGAGTACACAGGGCACCGGGGAGCTGTTTTTT
TRBV19	TRBJ1-1	NA	TRBD1	CASSIFTGTGVTEAFF	TGTGCCAGTAGTATCTTCACCGGGACAGGGGTTACTGAAGCTTTCTTT
TRBV14	TRBJ1-1	NA	NA	CASSQDKANTEAFF	TGTGCCAGCAGCCAAGATAAAGCGAACACTGAAGCTTTCTTT
TRBV6-5	TRBJ2-5	NA	NA	CASSYSTTGETQYF	TGTGCCAGCAGTTACTCAACAACGGGAGAGACCCAGTACTTC
TRBV27	TRBJ2-3	NA	TRBD2	CASSPWGLAGLSTDTQYF	TGTGCCAGCAGTCCGTGGGGACTAGCGGGACTTAGCACAGATACGCAGTATTTT
TRBV18	TRBJ1-1	NA	NA	CASSPSTGNTEAFF	TGTGCCAGCTCACCGTCGACGGGGAACACTGAAGCTTTCTTT
TRBV15	TRBJ1-2	NA	NA	CATSRGAQAPGGYTF	TGTGCCACCAGCAGAGGGGCGCAGGCTCCGGGAGGCTACACCTTC
TRBV5-1	TRBJ1-5	NA	NA	CASSFDSLNQPQHF	TGCGCCAGCAGCTTCGACAGTCTCAATCAGCCCCAGCATTTT
TRBV6-6	TRBJ1-2	NA	NA	CASRNTGAAGYGYTF	TGTGCCAGCAGAAATACCGGGGCCGCGGGATATGGCTACACCTTC
TRBV5-1	TRBJ1-4	NA	TRBD1	CASRTGGNEKLFF	TGCGCCAGCCGGACAGGGGGTAATGAAAAACTGTTTTTT
TRBV4-2	TRBJ2-2	NA	TRBD1	CASSQQTGLSTGELFF	TGTGCCAGCAGCCAACAGACAGGGTTGAGCACCGGGGAGCTGTTTTTT
TRBV29-1	TRBJ2-7	once	TRBD1	CSAKEYRGTYEQYF	TGCAGTGCGAAAGAGTACAGGGGAACTTACGAGCAGTACTTC
TRBV29-1	TRBJ1-1	few	NA	CSVEPNGGSSEAFF	TGCAGCGTTGAACCCAACGGGGGGTCTTCTGAAGCTTTCTTT
TRBV5-4	TRBJ2-7	few	TRBD1	CASSLETGQSEQYF	TGTGCCAGCAGCTTGGAGACAGGGCAAAGCGAGCAGTACTTC
TRBV9	TRBJ2-2	NA	NA	CASSVSGIHGTGELFF	TGTGCCAGCAGCGTCTCAGGGATCCACGGCACCGGGGAGCTGTTTTTT
TRBV27	TRBJ1-5	NA	NA	CASSRRRSPHVNDQPQHF	TGTGCCAGCAGTCGCCGGAGGAGCCCGCACGTCAATGATCAGCCCCAGCATTTT
TRBV5-4	TRBJ2-5	once	NA	CASSPGTSSGEETQYF	TGTGCCAGCAGCCCAGGGACATCCTCAGGGGAAGAGACCCAGTACTTC
TRBV5-1	TRBJ1-3	once	TRBD1	CASSRGQANSGNTIYF	TGCGCCAGCAGCCGGGGACAGGCAAACTCTGGAAACACCATATATTTT
TRBV19	TRBJ1-1	NA	NA	CASSIDVQLTEAFF	TGTGCCAGTAGTATAGATGTACAGCTCACTGAAGCTTTCTTT
TRBV20-1	TRBJ2-7	once	TRBD2	CSASGGSEQYF	TGCAGTGCTAGCGGGGGGTCGGAGCAGTACTTC
TRBV6-1	TRBJ2-7	few	TRBD2	CASSPGRGAPYEQYF	TGTGCCAGCAGCCCCGGGCGGGGGGCCCCCTACGAGCAGTACTTC
TRBV4-1	TRBJ1-1	NA	NA	CASSQGKNTEAFF	TGCGCCAGCAGTCAGGGGAAAAACACTGAAGCTTTCTTT
TRBV13	TRBJ1-2	NA	NA	CASSLPGGYGYTF	TGTGCCAGCAGCTTACCCGGAGGCTATGGCTACACCTTC
TRBV7-8	TRBJ1-1	once	NA	CASSLGTAEAFF	TGTGCCAGCAGCTTAGGGACAGCTGAAGCTTTCTTT
TRBV6-6	TRBJ2-7	NA	NA	CACGHRHEQYF	TGTGCCTGCGGCCACAGGCACGAGCAGTACTTC
TRBV2	TRBJ1-4	NA	NA	CASSEERGGNEKLFF	TGTGCCAGCAGTGAAGAGCGGGGGGGGAATGAAAAACTGTTTTTT
TRBV6-4	TRBJ2-2	NA	NA	CASSPDSNTGELFF	TGTGCCAGCAGTCCGGACAGCAACACCGGGGAGCTGTTTTTT
TRBV6-5	TRBJ2-3	NA	NA	CASSIGATDTQYF	TGTGCCAGCAGTATCGGAGCCACAGATACGCAGTATTTT
TRBV7-2	TRBJ1-2	NA	TRBD1	CASSFGTAANYGYTF	TGTGCCAGCAGCTTCGGGACAGCAGCTAACTATGGCTACACCTTC
TRBV7-8	TRBJ2-2	NA	NA	CASSHQAGELFF	TGTGCCAGCAGCCATCAGGCCGGGGAGCTGTTTTTT
TRBV4-3	TRBJ1-1	NA	NA	CASSQDIMNTEAFF	TGCGCCAGCAGCCAAGATATAATGAACACTGAAGCTTTCTTT
TRBV4-1	TRBJ1-4	once	TRBD1	CASSRGDREDEKLFF	TGCGCCAGCAGCCGTGGGGACAGGGAGGATGAAAAACTGTTTTTT
TRBV2	TRBJ1-2	NA	NA	CASSSTGTTYGYTF	TGTGCCAGCAGTTCGACAGGAACCACCTATGGCTACACCTTC
TRBV4-1	TRBJ1-4	NA	NA	CASSRTGTSPGDEKLFF	TGCGCCAGCAGCCGAACCGGGACATCTCCTGGCGATGAAAAACTGTTTTTT
TRBV6-5	TRBJ2-1	once	NA	CASSNAGSYNEQFF	TGTGCCAGCAGCAACGCGGGAAGTTACAATGAGCAGTTCTTC
TRBV5-5	TRBJ2-7	few	NA	CASSLVGLSSYEQYF	TGTGCCAGCAGCTTGGTGGGCTTAAGCTCCTACGAGCAGTACTTC
TRBV6-5	TRBJ2-5	once	TRBD1	CASSGQVQETQYF	TGTGCCAGCAGTGGACAGGTCCAAGAGACCCAGTACTTC
TRBV5-1	TRBJ2-3	NA	NA	CASSLGGLTDTQYF	TGCGCCAGCAGCTTGGGGGGGCTTACAGATACGCAGTATTTT
TRBV5-1	TRBJ1-2	NA	NA	CATYSGPGDYGYTF	TGCGCCACTTACTCCGGGCCAGGGGACTATGGCTACACCTTC
TRBV14	TRBJ1-2	NA	TRBD1	CASSRGDRGYDGYTF	TGTGCCAGCAGCCGGGGGGACAGGGGGTATGATGGCTACACCTTC
TRBV11-3	TRBJ2-2	NA	NA	CASSLDSGTGELFF	TGTGCCAGCAGCTTAGATAGTGGCACCGGGGAGCTGTTTTTT
TRBV5-4	TRBJ2-3	NA	TRBD1	CASSLTGVSDTQYF	TGTGCCAGCAGCTTGACAGGGGTTTCTGATACGCAGTATTTT
TRBV5-1	TRBJ2-5	NA	NA	CASSPGAIETQYF	TGCGCCAGCTCCCCAGGGGCAATAGAGACCCAGTACTTC
TRBV9	TRBJ1-1	NA	TRBD1	CASSRPPIDRVDNTEAFF	TGTGCCAGCAGCCGACCTCCGATCGACAGGGTGGATAACACTGAAGCTTTCTTT
TRBV29-1	TRBJ2-3	NA	NA	CSVDFSRGLTSTDTQYF	TGCAGCGTTGATTTTTCTCGGGGTTTGACCAGCACAGATACGCAGTATTTT
TRBV4-1	TRBJ1-3	NA	TRBD1	CASSQDYGTASGNTIYF	TGCGCCAGCAGCCAAGATTATGGGACAGCTTCTGGAAACACCATATATTTT
TRBV7-2	TRBJ1-4	NA	TRBD1	CASSLTGGAEKLFF	TGTGCCAGCAGCTTAACAGGGGGCGCGGAAAAACTGTTTTTT
TRBV29-1	TRBJ2-7	NA	NA	CSVLQTYEQYF	TGCAGCGTCCTACAGACCTACGAGCAGTACTTC
TRBV15	TRBJ1-5	NA	TRBD1	CATSRTRQGASNQPQHF	TGTGCCACCAGCAGAACCCGACAGGGGGCGAGCAATCAGCCCCAGCATTTT
TRBV11-2	TRBJ2-7	NA	TRBD2	CASSLDDGDYYEQYF	TGTGCCAGCAGCTTAGATGACGGGGACTATTACGAGCAGTACTTC
TRBV29-1	TRBJ2-7	NA	NA	CSAGAGDFYEQYF	TGCAGCGCAGGAGCAGGGGATTTCTACGAGCAGTACTTC
TRBV6-1	TRBJ1-1	once	TRBD1	CASSEGTGTNTEAFF	TGTGCCAGCAGTGAAGGGACAGGGACGAACACTGAAGCTTTCTTT